The sequence of this T cell receptor (beta chain) was determined in a study of T cell repertoires in cytomegalovirus infection. TCRdb recomputed calls from the reads with MiXCR, one row per CDR3 protein. The repertoire holds approximately 280,000 distinct CDR3 sequences, with approximately 22% as singletons. As regards this clonotype: Its antigen is still unknown.

The CDR3 runs 14 residues. Looked up from germline, CDR1 is SGHAT and CDR2 is FQNNGV. The ends lost 6 bases at V and 5 bases at J; junction bases unmatched: 9. The TCR originated in a human donor in good health (CMV status not recorded). Some clones in this sample may be carry-over from other donors' samples. This chain joins TRBV11-2 and TRBJ2-7; TRBD2 agrees at 8 bases. This sample comprised cultured PBMCs, obtained from culture after CMV antigen stimulation. CDR3 DNA sequence: TGTGCCAGCAGGAGGGCTGCGGGAGGCCACGAGCAGTACTTC. Translated, it gives CASRRAAGGHEQYF.